These 21 T cell receptor beta chains share one sample of origin, sequenced in a study of blood T cell repertoires in COVID-19. Assay: immunoSEQ multiplex PCR; the TCRdb copy retains only in-frame clones and omits some. The sample has tens of thousands of clones; about four fifths are singletons. The specimen sequenced was peripheral blood. The receptors derive from a man aged 45-65 years with acute or convalescent COVID-19.

CDR3 sequence reads: CASSSDRGDLKNYNEQFF. The CDR3 DNA sequence: TGTGCCAGCAGCTCCGACAGGGGCGACCTGAAAAACTACAATGAGCAGTTCTTC. The chain uses TRBV7-8 and TRBJ2-1, with 8 bases that match TRBD1. Trimming took 4 bases from V and 3 from J; bases not matched to a gene: 14. Germline V gives CDR1 SGHVS, CDR2 FQNEAQ. The CDR3 is 18 amino acids.

The gene calls are TRBV5-1 and TRBJ1-4; 7 positions match TRBD1. The CDR3 loop spans 14 amino acids. CDR1 is SGHRS, CDR2 YFSETQ, per germline. Trimming took 1 base from V and 6 from J; bases not matched to a gene: 3. The CDR3 DNA follows: TGCGCCAGCAGCTTGTATGGGACAGATGAAAAACTGTTTTTT. This codes for CASSLYGTDEKLFF.

CDR3 protein: CAIRSGTGQYEQYF. The CDR3 DNA is TGTGCCATCAGATCCGGGACAGGTCAATACGAGCAGTACTTC. J is TRBJ2-7 and V is TRBV10-3; TRBD1 agrees at 8 bases. The V gene's germline CDR1 is ENHRY and CDR2 SYGVKD. Trimming at V came to 6 bases and at J to 4 bases, leaving 8 bases not matched to a gene. The CDR3 is made up of 14 amino acids.

CDR3 in amino acids: CASSVGWGLDTGELFF. The CDR3, as DNA: TGTGCCAGCAGCGTAGGATGGGGGCTGGACACCGGGGAGCTGTTTTTT. The J gene is TRBJ2-2, the V gene TRBV9; TRBD1 might be the D (6 bases). The germline gives CDR1 SGDLS, CDR2 YYNGEE. The CDR3 covers 16 residues. V was cut by 0 bases and J by 3 bases, with 12 bases left in between.

V gene TRBV6-5 combines with J gene TRBJ2-1; 7 bases align to TRBD2. Per the germline V gene, CDR1 is MNHEY and CDR2 is SVGAGI. J lost 7 bases, V lost 1 base, and 7 bases had no gene match. The CDR3 covers 15 residues. The CDR3 spells CASSYWAGAGNEQFF. The CDR3, as DNA: TGTGCCAGCAGTTACTGGGCGGGAGCGGGGAATGAGCAGTTCTTC.

The V and J genes are TRBV2 and TRBJ2-3; possibly TRBD2 for D (6 bases). The germline CDR1 and CDR2 sequences are SNHLY and FYNNEI. The V end was cut by 6 bases, the J end by 1 base, with 17 bases between. CDR3 length: 16 amino acids. The CDR3 is CASRRQRERGTDTQYF. The CDR3 DNA is TGTGCCAGCAGGCGCCAGAGGGAGCGGGGCACAGATACGCAGTATTTT.

The chain combines TRBV19 with TRBJ2-7, with 12 bases matching TRBD1. Per the germline V gene, CDR1 is LNHDA and CDR2 is SQIVND (reference sequence). This CDR3 has 14 amino acids. After removal of 4 bases from V and 5 bases from J, the junction contained 3 bases not matched to a gene. In nucleotides, the CDR3 is TGTGCCAGTAGTACTGGGACAGGGGGCCACGAGCAGTACTTC. Translated, it gives CASSTGTGGHEQYF.

This chain connects TRBV3-1 (or the pseudogene TRBV3-2) to TRBJ1-6, with D possibly being TRBD1 (5 bases). CDR3 length: 16 residues. Trimming pared 1 base from V and 7 bases from J, leaving 14 bases between. Germline V CDR1 and CDR2: LGHDT, YNNKEL (reference sequence). The CDR3 sequence is CASSQVWGGVNSPLHF. The DNA for the CDR3 is TGTGCCAGCAGCCAAGTTTGGGGGGGGGTGAATTCACCCCTCCACTTT.

A few counts support this clone. V is TRBV6-5 and J is TRBJ1-2; 7 positions agree with TRBD1. The CDR3 has 14 amino acids. Germline CDR1 and CDR2: MNHEY and SVGAGI. The V gene end was trimmed by 7 bases and the J gene end by 1 base; junction bases not matched to a gene: 6. The CDR3 coding sequence is TGTGCCAGCACCGCTGACAGGGATAACTATGGCTACACCTTC. This encodes CASTADRDNYGYTF.

This chain joins TRBV19 and TRBJ2-6, with D possibly matching TRBD2 (6 bases). The CDR3 extends over 18 amino acids. Trimming stripped 6 bases from V and 5 bases from J, with 23 bases between. Germline CDR1 reads LNHDA; CDR2 reads SQIVND (reference sequence). For the CDR3, the DNA is TGTGCCAGTAGCTGGCCGGGGACTCTTGAGGGGCGGGCCAACGTCCTGACTTTC. Translated, it gives CASSWPGTLEGRANVLTF.

The rearrangement joins TRBV28 to TRBJ2-7, with 11 bases matching TRBD1. Germline CDR1 and CDR2: MDHEN and SYDVKM. The CDR3 spans 15 residues. J lost 4 bases, V lost 1 base, and 3 bases had no gene match. CDR3 sequence reads: CASSLFGQGAYEQYF. In DNA form, the CDR3 reads TGTGCCAGCAGTTTATTCGGACAGGGGGCGTACGAGCAGTACTTC.

The V gene is TRBV4-1, the J gene TRBJ1-1; the D gene is possibly TRBD1 (5 bases). The germline V gene encodes CDR1 MGHRA and CDR2 YSYEKL. Trimming removed 1 base from V and 3 bases from J, with 12 bases in between. The CDR3 length is 15 residues. In nucleotides, the CDR3 is TGCGCCAGCAGCCAAGTTCCAGGGCAGGACACTGAAGCTTTCTTT. Residues: CASSQVPGQDTEAFF.

The V call is TRBV10-3, the J call TRBJ1-2, with 7 bases that match TRBD1. Per germline, CDR1 ENHRY and CDR2 SYGVKD. This CDR3 comprises 14 residues. The ends lost 10 bases at V and 8 bases at J; junction bases unmatched: 16. In nucleotides, the CDR3 is TGTGCCACACTATACGGGGCAGGGGGTAAAGGCTACACCTTC. Translated, it gives CATLYGAGGKGYTF.

This sequence joins TRBV5-8 and TRBJ2-3; 16 bases line up with TRBD2. This CDR3 region has 18 residues. The germline gives CDR1 SGHTS, CDR2 YDEGEE. V lost 3 bases and J lost 4; bases outside the gene matches: 8. For the CDR3, the DNA is TGTGCCAGCAGCTCACCGGGACTAGCGGGGGGGTCGTCAGATACGCAGTATTTT. It encodes CASSSPGLAGGSSDTQYF.

This chain links TRBV5-4 with TRBJ2-7, with D maybe TRBD1 (5 bases). This CDR3 contains 13 residues. Deletions cut 2 bases from V and 5 bases from J, with 11 bases between. Germline CDR1 is SGHNT and CDR2 is YYREEE (reference sequence). The CDR3 nucleotides read TGTGCCAGCAGCTTAGAAGGGGCCCACGAGCAGTACTTC. Protein product: CASSLEGAHEQYF.

The genes are TRBV7-8 and TRBJ2-1; 10 nucleotides match TRBD2. The V segment lost 1 base and the J segment 0 bases; nucleotides outside the gene matches: 3. The germline V gene has CDR1 SGHVS and CDR2 FQNEAQ. The CDR3 runs to 17 residues. The CDR3 coding sequence is TGTGCCAGCAGCTTAGTAGCGGGAGGTAGCTCCTACAATGAGCAGTTCTTC. This sequence encodes CASSLVAGGSSYNEQFF.

The chain couples TRBV11-2 to TRBJ2-1; weak D call: TRBD1 (6 bases). Germline CDR1 reads SGHAT; CDR2 reads FQNNGV. This CDR3 contains 15 residues. V was clipped by 4 bases and J by 0 bases, with 10 bases between them. The CDR3 sequence is CASSSYRDSYNEQFF. The CDR3 region has the DNA TGTGCCAGCAGCTCGTACAGGGACTCCTACAATGAGCAGTTCTTC.

This clone was recorded once. The CDR3 reads CSASIGEAQYF. As DNA, the CDR3 is TGCAGTGCTAGTATAGGGGAGGCCCAGTACTTC. The J gene is TRBJ2-5, the V gene TRBV20-1; perhaps TRBD2 as D (6 bases). CDR3 length equals 11 residues. Germline CDR1 and CDR2: DFQATT and SNEGSKA (reference sequence). Trimming stripped 3 bases from V and 9 bases from J, with 11 bases between.

The genes are TRBV25-1 and TRBJ1-1, with D uncertain. V lost 2 bases and J 0 bases, leaving 10 bases between the germline ends. The CDR3 runs to 15 residues. CDR1 is MGHDK, CDR2 SYGVNS, per germline. The DNA of the CDR3 is TGTGCCAGCAGTGAACCCCAGGCCATGAACACTGAAGCTTTCTTT. This translates into CASSEPQAMNTEAFF.

V is TRBV21-1 and J is TRBJ2-5; TRBD1 was called by the table and not checked on the DNA. TRBV21-1 counts as a pseudogene. This CDR3 contains 15 residues. The chain's CDR3 is CASSPPDTVGETQYF. In nucleotides, the CDR3 is TGTGCCAGCAGCCCCCCCGACACTGTTGGAGAGACCCAGTACTTC.

This sequence joins TRBV28 and TRBJ2-3; 7 bases are a match to TRBD2. This CDR3 has 16 residues. Trimming at V came to 3 bases and at J to 1 base, leaving 7 bases not matched to a gene. From germline, CDR1 is MDHEN and CDR2 SYDVKM. The CDR3 region is CASSLLESGGTDTQYF. As DNA, the CDR3 is TGTGCCAGCAGTTTGTTAGAAAGCGGGGGCACAGATACGCAGTATTTT. The whole variable domain, remainder taken from reference TRBV28 and TRBJ2-3, is DVKVTQSSRYLVKRTGEKVFLECVQDMDHENMFWYRQDPGLGLRLIYFSYDVKMKEKGDIPEGYSVSREKKERFSLILESASTNQTSMYLCASSLLESGGTDTQYFGPGTRLTVL.